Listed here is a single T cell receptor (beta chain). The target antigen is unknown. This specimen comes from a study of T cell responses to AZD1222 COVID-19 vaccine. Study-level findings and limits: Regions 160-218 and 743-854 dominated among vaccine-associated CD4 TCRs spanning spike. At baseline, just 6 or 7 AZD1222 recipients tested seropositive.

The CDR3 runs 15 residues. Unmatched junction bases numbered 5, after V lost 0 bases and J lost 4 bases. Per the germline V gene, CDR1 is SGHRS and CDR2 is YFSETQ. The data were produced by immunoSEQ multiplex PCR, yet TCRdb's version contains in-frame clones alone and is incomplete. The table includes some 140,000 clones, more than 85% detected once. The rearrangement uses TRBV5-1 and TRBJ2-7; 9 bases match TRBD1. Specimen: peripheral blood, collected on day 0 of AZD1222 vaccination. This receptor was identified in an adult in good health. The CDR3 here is CASSLAPGTGYEQYF. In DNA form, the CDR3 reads TGCGCCAGCAGCTTGGCCCCTGGGACAGGGTACGAGCAGTACTTC.